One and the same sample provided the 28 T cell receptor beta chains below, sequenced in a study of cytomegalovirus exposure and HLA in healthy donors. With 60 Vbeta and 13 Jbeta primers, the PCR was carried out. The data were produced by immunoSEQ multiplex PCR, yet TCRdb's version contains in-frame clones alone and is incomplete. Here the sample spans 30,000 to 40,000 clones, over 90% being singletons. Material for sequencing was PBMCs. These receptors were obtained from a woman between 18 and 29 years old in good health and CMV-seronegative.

The CDR3 sequence: CASSTQGEETQYF. The DNA for the CDR3 is TGTGCCAGCAGCACTCAGGGGGAAGAGACCCAGTACTTC. This chain joins TRBV9 and TRBJ2-5; 7 bases are shared with TRBD1. Germline-derived CDR1 and CDR2 are SGDLS and YYNGEE. With V trimmed by 4 bases and J by 3 bases, 3 bases remained unmatched. The CDR3 is made up of 13 amino acids.

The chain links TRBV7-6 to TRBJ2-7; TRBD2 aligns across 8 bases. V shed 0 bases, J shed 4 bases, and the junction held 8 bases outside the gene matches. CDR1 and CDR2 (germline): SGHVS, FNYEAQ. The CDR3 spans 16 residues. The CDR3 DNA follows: TGTGCCAGCAGCTTAGCTACCACACTAGCGGAGTACGAGCAGTACTTC. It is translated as CASSLATTLAEYEQYF.

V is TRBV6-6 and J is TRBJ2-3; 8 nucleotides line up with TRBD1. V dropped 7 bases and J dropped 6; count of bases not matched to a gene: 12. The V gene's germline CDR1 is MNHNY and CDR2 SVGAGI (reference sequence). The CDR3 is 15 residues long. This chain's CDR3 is CASNPLDRGGDTQYF. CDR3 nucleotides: TGTGCCAGCAACCCCTTAGACAGGGGAGGCGATACGCAGTATTTT.

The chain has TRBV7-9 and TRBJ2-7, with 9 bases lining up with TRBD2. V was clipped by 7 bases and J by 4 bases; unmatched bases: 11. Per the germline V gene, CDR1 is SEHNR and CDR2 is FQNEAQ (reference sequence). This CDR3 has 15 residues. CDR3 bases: TGTGCCAGCAACTCCGGCGGGCTAGCGGGATACGAGCAGTACTTC. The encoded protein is CASNSGGLAGYEQYF.

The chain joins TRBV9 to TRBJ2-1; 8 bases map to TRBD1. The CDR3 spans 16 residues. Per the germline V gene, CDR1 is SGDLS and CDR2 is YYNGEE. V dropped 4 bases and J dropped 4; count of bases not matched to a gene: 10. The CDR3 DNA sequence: TGTGCCAGCAGCCGAGGGTGGGGACAGGCGTACAATGAGCAGTTCTTC. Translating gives CASSRGWGQAYNEQFF. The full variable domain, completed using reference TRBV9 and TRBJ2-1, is DSGVTQTPKHLITATGQRVTLRCSPRSGDLSVYWYQQSLDQGLQFLIQYYNGEERAKGNILERFSAQQFPDLHSELNLSSLELGDSALYFCASSRGWGQAYNEQFFGPGTRLTVL.

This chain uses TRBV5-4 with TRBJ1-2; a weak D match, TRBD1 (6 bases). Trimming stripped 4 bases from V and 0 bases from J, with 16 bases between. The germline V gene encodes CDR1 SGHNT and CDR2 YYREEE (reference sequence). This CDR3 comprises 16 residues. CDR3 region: CASSPWTVGSNYGYTF. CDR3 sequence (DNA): TGTGCCAGCAGCCCGTGGACAGTGGGATCTAACTATGGCTACACCTTC.

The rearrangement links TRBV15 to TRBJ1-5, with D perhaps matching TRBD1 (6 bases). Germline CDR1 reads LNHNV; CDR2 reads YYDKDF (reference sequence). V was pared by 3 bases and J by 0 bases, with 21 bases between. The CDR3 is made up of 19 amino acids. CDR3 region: CATSSLQGSEIYSNQPQHF. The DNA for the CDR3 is TGTGCCACCAGCAGCCTACAGGGATCGGAAATCTATAGCAATCAGCCCCAGCATTTT.

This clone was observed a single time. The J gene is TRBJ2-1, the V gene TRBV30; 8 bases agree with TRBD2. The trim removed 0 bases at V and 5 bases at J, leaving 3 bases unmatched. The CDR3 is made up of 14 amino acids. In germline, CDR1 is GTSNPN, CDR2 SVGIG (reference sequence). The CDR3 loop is CAWSVGLGNNEQFF. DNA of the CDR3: TGTGCCTGGAGTGTGGGACTAGGCAACAATGAGCAGTTCTTC.

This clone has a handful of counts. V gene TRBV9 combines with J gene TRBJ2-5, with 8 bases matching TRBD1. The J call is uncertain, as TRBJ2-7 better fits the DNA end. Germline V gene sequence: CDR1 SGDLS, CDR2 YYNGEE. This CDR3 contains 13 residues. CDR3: CASSESTGGEQYF. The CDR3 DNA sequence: TGTGCCAGCAGCGAGTCTACAGGGGGCGAGCAGTACTTC.

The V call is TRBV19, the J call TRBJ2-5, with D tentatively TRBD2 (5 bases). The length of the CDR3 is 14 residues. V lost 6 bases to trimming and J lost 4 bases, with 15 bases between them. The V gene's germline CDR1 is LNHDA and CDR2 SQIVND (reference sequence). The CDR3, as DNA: TGTGCCAGTAGACCGACGGGATCAAGAGAGACCCAGTACTTC. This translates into CASRPTGSRETQYF.

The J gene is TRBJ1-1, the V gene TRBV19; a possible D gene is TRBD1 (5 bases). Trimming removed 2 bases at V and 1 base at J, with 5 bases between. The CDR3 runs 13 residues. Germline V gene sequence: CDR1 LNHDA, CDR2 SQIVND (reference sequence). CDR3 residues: CASSIRGNTEAFF. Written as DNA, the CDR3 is TGTGCCAGTAGTATAAGGGGGAACACTGAAGCTTTCTTT.

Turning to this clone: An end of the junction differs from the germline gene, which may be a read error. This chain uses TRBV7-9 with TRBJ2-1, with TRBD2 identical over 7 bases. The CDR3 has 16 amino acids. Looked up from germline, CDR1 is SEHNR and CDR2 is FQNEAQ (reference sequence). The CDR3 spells CSSSPLTSSVYNEQFF. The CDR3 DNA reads TGTTCCAGCAGCCCATTGACTAGCAGTGTATACAATGAGCAGTTCTTC.

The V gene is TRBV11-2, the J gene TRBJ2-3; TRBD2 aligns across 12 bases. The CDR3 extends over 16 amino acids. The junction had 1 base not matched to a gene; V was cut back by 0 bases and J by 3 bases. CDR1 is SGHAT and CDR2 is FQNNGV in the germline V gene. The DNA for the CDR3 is TGTGCCAGCAGCTTAGAACTAGCGGGAGGTACAGATACGCAGTATTTT. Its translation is CASSLELAGGTDTQYF.

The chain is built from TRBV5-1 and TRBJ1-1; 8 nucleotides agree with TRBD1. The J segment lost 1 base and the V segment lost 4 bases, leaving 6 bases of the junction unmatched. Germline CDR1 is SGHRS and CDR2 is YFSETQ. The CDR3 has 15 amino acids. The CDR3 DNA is TGCGCCAGCAGCGCCAGGGGGCCCGGGAACACTGAAGCTTTCTTT. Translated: CASSARGPGNTEAFF.

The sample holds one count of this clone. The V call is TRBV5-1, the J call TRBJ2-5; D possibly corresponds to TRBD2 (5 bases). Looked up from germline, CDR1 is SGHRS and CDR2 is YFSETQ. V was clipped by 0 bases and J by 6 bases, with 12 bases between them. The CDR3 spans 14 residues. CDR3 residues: CASSLDEGFKTQYF. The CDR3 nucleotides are TGCGCCAGCAGCTTGGACGAGGGATTTAAGACCCAGTACTTC.

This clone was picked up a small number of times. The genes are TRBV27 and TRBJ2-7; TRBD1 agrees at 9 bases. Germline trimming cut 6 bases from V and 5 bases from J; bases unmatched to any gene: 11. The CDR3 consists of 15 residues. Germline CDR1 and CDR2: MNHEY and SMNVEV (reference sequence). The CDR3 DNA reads TGTGCCAGCAGAGCCGGACAGGGGATGCTGAACGAGCAGTACTTC. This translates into CASRAGQGMLNEQYF.

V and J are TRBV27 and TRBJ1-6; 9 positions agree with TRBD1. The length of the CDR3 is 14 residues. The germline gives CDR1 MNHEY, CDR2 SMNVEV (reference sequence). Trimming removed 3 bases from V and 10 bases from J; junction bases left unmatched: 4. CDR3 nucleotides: TGTGCCAGCAGTTTTGGGACAGGGCGATCACCCCTCCACTTT. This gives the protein CASSFGTGRSPLHF.

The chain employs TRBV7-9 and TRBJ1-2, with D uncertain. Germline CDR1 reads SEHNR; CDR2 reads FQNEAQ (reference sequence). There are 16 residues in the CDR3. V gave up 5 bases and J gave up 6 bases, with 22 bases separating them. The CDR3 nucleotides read TGTGCCAGCAGCCCAGAACGATTTCCGGGTCCCCATGGCTACACCTTC. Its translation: CASSPERFPGPHGYTF. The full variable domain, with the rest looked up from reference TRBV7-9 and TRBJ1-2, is DTGVSQNPRHKITKRGQNVTFRCDPISEHNRLYWYRQTLGQGPEFLTYFQNEAQLEKSRLLSDRFSAERPKGSFSTLEIQRTEQGDSAMYLCASSPERFPGPHGYTFGSGTRLTVV.

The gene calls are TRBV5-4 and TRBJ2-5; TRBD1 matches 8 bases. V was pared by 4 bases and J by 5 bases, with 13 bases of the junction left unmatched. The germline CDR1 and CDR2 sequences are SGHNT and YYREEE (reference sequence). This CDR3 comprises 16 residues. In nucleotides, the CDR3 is TGTGCCAGCAGCCCCCCTCCTCGGACAGGGCTCGAGACCCAGTACTTC. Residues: CASSPPPRTGLETQYF.

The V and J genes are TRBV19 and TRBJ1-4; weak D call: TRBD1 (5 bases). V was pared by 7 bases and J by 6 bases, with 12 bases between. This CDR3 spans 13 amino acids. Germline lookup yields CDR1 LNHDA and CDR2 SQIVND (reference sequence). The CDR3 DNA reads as TGTGCCAGTATGGGCAGGGTTGATGAAAAACTGTTTTTT. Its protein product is CASMGRVDEKLFF.

Here the CDR3 reads CASRVGGVTEAFF. CDR3 nucleotide sequence: TGTGCCAGCAGGGTCGGGGGAGTCACTGAAGCTTTCTTT. V is TRBV28 and J is TRBJ1-1; D perhaps matches TRBD1 (5 bases). The V end was cut by 6 bases, the J end by 4 bases, with 12 bases between. Looked up from germline, CDR1 is MDHEN and CDR2 is SYDVKM. The CDR3 extends over 13 amino acids.

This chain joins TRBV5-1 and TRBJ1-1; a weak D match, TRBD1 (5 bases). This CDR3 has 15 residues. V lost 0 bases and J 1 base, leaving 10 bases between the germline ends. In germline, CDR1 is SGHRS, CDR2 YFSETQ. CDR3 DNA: TGCGCCAGCAGCTTGGGGGGGGTCGGGAACACTGAAGCTTTCTTT. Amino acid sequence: CASSLGGVGNTEAFF. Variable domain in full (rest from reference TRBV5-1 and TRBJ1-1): KAGVTQTPRYLIKTRGQQVTLSCSPISGHRSVSWYQQTPGQGLQFLFEYFSETQRNKGNFPGRFSGRQFSNSRSEMNVSTLELGDSALYLCASSLGGVGNTEAFFGQGTRLTVV.

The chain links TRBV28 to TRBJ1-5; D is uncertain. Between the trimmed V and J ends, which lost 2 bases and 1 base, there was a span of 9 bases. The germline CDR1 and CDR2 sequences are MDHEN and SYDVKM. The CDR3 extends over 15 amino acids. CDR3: CASSLGPRSNQPQHF. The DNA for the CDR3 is TGTGCCAGCAGTTTAGGCCCGCGGAGCAATCAGCCCCAGCATTTT. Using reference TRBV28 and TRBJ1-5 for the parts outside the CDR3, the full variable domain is DVKVTQSSRYLVKRTGEKVFLECVQDMDHENMFWYRQDPGLGLRLIYFSYDVKMKEKGDIPEGYSVSREKKERFSLILESASTNQTSMYLCASSLGPRSNQPQHFGDGTRLSIL.

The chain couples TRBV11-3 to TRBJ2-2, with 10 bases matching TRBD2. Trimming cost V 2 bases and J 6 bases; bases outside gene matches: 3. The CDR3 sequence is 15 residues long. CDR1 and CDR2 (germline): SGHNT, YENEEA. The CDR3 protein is CASSLLLAGAGELFF. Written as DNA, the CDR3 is TGTGCCAGCAGCTTACTTCTAGCGGGAGCCGGGGAGCTGTTTTTT.

CDR3 sequence (DNA): TGCGCCAGCAGCTTGGCGGCTAGCGGGGGACAAGAGACCCAGTACTTC. Its protein product is CASSLAASGGQETQYF. This chain uses TRBV5-1 with TRBJ2-5, with 10 bases fitting TRBD2. There are 16 residues in the CDR3. V lost 0 bases to trimming and J lost 2 bases; unmatched junction nucleotides: 4. Germline CDR1 reads SGHRS; CDR2 reads YFSETQ. Supplemented by reference TRBV5-1 and TRBJ2-5, the full variable domain reads KAGVTQTPRYLIKTRGQQVTLSCSPISGHRSVSWYQQTPGQGLQFLFEYFSETQRNKGNFPGRFSGRQFSNSRSEMNVSTLELGDSALYLCASSLAASGGQETQYFGPGTRLLVL.

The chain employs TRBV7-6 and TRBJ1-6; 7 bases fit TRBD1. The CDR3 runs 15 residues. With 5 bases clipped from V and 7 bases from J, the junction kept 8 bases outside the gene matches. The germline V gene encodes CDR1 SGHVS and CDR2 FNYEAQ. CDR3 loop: CASSPRQGSNSPLHF. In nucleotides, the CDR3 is TGTGCCAGCAGCCCCCGACAGGGTTCCAATTCACCCCTCCACTTT.

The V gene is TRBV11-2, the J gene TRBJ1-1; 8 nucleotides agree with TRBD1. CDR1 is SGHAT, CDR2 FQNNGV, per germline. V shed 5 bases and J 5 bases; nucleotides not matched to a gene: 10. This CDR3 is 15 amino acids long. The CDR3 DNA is TGTGCCAGCAGCCCAGGACAGGGTAGGAGGACTGAAGCTTTCTTT. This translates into CASSPGQGRRTEAFF. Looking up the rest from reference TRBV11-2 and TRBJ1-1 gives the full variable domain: EAGVAQSPRYKIIEKRQSVAFWCNPISGHATLYWYQQILGQGPKLLIQFQNNGVVDDSQLPKDRFSAERLKGVDSTLKIQPAKLEDSAVYLCASSPGQGRRTEAFFGQGTRLTVV.

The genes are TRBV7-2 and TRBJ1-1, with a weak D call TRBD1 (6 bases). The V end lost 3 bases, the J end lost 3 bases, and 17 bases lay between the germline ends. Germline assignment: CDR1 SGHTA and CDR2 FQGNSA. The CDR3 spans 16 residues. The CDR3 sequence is CASSFLQGIRHTEAFF. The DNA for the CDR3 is TGTGCCAGCAGCTTCCTACAGGGAATTAGACACACTGAAGCTTTCTTT.